These T cell receptor beta chains were read from a single sample in a study of beta chain features in type 1 diabetes. The data were produced by immunoSEQ multiplex PCR, yet TCRdb's version contains in-frame clones alone and is incomplete. The repertoire has around 500,000 clones, approximately 30% of them found once; the top ten carry around 0.065%. Specimen: naive CD4+ T cells from blood. The receptors derive from a man between 18 and 35 years old in good health. CDR3s include the opening cysteine and the closing phenylalanine or tryptophan. A D gene is named only where the DNA matches it firmly. Clone size, where shown, is once, few, many, or a class for clones that have expanded.

TRBD1	NA	TRBJ2-5	TRBV7-9	TGTGCCAGCAGCCCCCGGACAGGGGAATTGATGCAGACCCAGTACTTC	CASSPRTGELMQTQYF
TRBD2	NA	TRBJ2-7	TRBV6-5	TGTGCCAGCAGCCCGACTAGCGGAGCCTACGAGCAGTACTTC	CASSPTSGAYEQYF
NA	once	TRBJ2-7	TRBV30	TGTGCCTGGAGTGTAAGGGTCTTCTACGAGCAGTACTTC	CAWSVRVFYEQYF
NA	few	TRBJ2-4	TRBV27	TGTGCCAGCAGTTTCCTGGGGGAAAACATTCAGTACTTC	CASSFLGENIQYF
TRBD1	few	TRBJ2-4	TRBV4-1	TGCGCCAGCAGCCTTGCCAGGGACAGGGTAATTTTC	CASSLARDRVIF
TRBD1	NA	TRBJ2-7	TRBV28	TGTGCCAGCAGCCCGGACAGGCGCCGAGGCCCGCAGTACTTC	CASSPDRRRGPQYF
NA	few	TRBJ2-1	TRBV6-4	TGTGCCAGCAGTGACTCCTGGAATGAGCAGTTCTTC	CASSDSWNEQFF
NA	NA	TRBJ2-3	TRBV7-9	TGTGCCAGCAGCTCTAACAGGGCTAGCACAGATACGCAGTATTTT	CASSSNRASTDTQYF
TRBD1	NA	TRBJ2-3	TRBV7-9	TGTGCCGGACAGGGGCCCTACACAGATACGCAGTATTTT	CAGQGPYTDTQYF
NA	NA	TRBJ2-2	TRBV29-1	TGCAGCGTTGCCAGCGGAGGGAACACCGGGGAGCTGTTTTTT	CSVASGGNTGELFF
NA	few	TRBJ2-1	TRBV30	TGTGCCTGGAGTTTGTCTTCCTACAATGAGCAGTTCTTC	CAWSLSSYNEQFF
NA	few	TRBJ1-5	TRBV30	TGTGCCTGGAACAATCCGGGAGCGGGGAATCAGCCCCAGCATTTT	CAWNNPGAGNQPQHF
NA	NA	TRBJ2-5	TRBV20-1	TGCAGTGCTAGGCATTCGAAGACCCAGTACTTC	CSARHSKTQYF
TRBD2	few	TRBJ2-6	TRBV9	TGTGCCAGCAGCGAGCGGACTAGCGGGGCCAACGTCCTGACTTTC	CASSERTSGANVLTF
NA	NA	TRBJ1-1	TRBV30	TGTGCCTGGAGCGAAGGGTGGGGCACTGAAGCTTTCTTT	CAWSEGWGTEAFF
NA	NA	TRBJ1-2	TRBV29-1	TGCAGCGCCGAGGACCAGGGTGTCACCCCTGGGGGCTACACCTTC	CSAEDQGVTPGGYTF
NA	few	TRBJ2-4	TRBV30	TGTGCCTGGAGTGTCCAGGGAATAGCCAAAAACATTCAGTACTTC	CAWSVQGIAKNIQYF
NA	NA	TRBJ2-1	TRBV5-1	TGCGCCAGCAGCCTTCGGGGAGGCCTAAGCTCCTACAATGAGCAGTTCTTC	CASSLRGGLSSYNEQFF
TRBD2	NA	TRBJ2-2	TRBV30	TGTGCCGTGGAGGTCTGGACTAGCGTGGCCGGGGAGCTGTTTTTT	CAVEVWTSVAGELFF
NA	NA	TRBJ2-5	TRBV2	TGTGCCAGCATCCGGGCGAGCCAAGAGACCCAGTACTTC	CASIRASQETQYF
NA	NA	TRBJ1-2	TRBV4-2	TGTGCCAGCAGCCAAGAGGTCTGGACCGCGGCTAACTATGGCTACACCTTC	CASSQEVWTAANYGYTF
NA	NA	TRBJ2-3	TRBV30	TGTGCCTGGAGTATGGACCGGAGCACAGATACGCAGTATTTT	CAWSMDRSTDTQYF
NA	few	TRBJ2-1	TRBV5-4	TGTGCCAGCAGCTCTGGGGTTGCCCCCTACAATGAGCAGTTCTTC	CASSSGVAPYNEQFF
NA	few	TRBJ2-1	TRBV7-2	TGTGCCAGCAGCTTAGCGGCTGGGCGAGAGCAGTTCTTC	CASSLAAGREQFF
NA	NA	TRBJ1-5	TRBV2	TGTGCCAGCAGTGCCGGGACCGGTGGTCAGCCCCAGCATTTT	CASSAGTGGQPQHF
TRBD1	NA	TRBJ2-6	TRBV7-2	TGTGCCAGCAGCTACCAGGGGGCTAGTGGGGCCAACGTCCTGACTTTC	CASSYQGASGANVLTF
TRBD2	NA	TRBJ2-1	TRBV9	TGTGCCAGCAGCGAATGGACGGCTAGCGGGAGCAATGAGCAGTTCTTC	CASSEWTASGSNEQFF
NA	few	TRBJ1-5	TRBV30	TGTGCCTGGAGTGTCCGGGGGGCGCAGCCCCAGCATTTT	CAWSVRGAQPQHF
NA	NA	TRBJ2-7	TRBV2	TGTGCCAGCAGATGGGTAAGACACGAGCAGTACTTC	CASRWVRHEQYF
NA	NA	TRBJ2-3	TRBV29-1	TGCAGCGTTGCGGCTAGCGTCAAAGATACGCAGTATTTT	CSVAASVKDTQYF
TRBD2	few	TRBJ2-3	TRBV4-2	TGTGCCAGCAGCTCCCGGACTAGCGGGAGGCCTGGCACAGATACGCAGTATTTT	CASSSRTSGRPGTDTQYF
NA	NA	TRBJ2-7	TRBV19	TGTGCCAGTAACCCCGACCCGTCCTACGAGCAGTACTTC	CASNPDPSYEQYF
NA	NA	TRBJ2-5	TRBV15	TGTGTCACCAGCCATAGAGGGCCCCGCAGAGAGACCCAGTACTTC	CVTSHRGPRRETQYF
NA	NA	TRBJ2-3	TRBV9	TGTGCCAGCAGCGTAGGCGACAGGGATACGCAGTATTTT	CASSVGDRDTQYF
NA	NA	TRBJ1-2	TRBV28	TGTGCCAGCAGTTTCCCGGCAGAGAGAAAAGGCTACACCTTC	CASSFPAERKGYTF
NA	few	TRBJ2-7	TRBV19	TGTGCCAGTAGTACCCTCTCCAGGGGATCGGGCGAGCAGTACTTC	CASSTLSRGSGEQYF
TRBD2	NA	TRBJ2-1	TRBV30	TGTGCCTGGACTGAGGAACTAGCGCGTGCCTTACACAATGAGCAGTTCTTC	CAWTEELARALHNEQFF
NA	NA	TRBJ1-2	TRBV20-1	TGCAGTGCTAGACTAACAAATGGCTACACCTTC	CSARLTNGYTF
NA	NA	TRBJ2-7	TRBV12-5	TGTGCTAGTGGACCTCGGATGGGCAGCCACGAGCAGTACTTC	CASGPRMGSHEQYF